This passage covers 3 T cell receptor beta chains from one sample sequenced in a study of cytomegalovirus exposure and HLA in healthy donors. The PCR had 60 Vbeta and 13 Jbeta primers. TCRdb's copy holds only in-frame clones and misses some; the assay was immunoSEQ multiplex PCR. The sample shows 140,000 or so clones, around 80% of them seen only once. The sequenced sample consisted of PBMCs. All receptors derive from a man aged 35-49 years in good health and CMV-seronegative.

The gene calls are TRBV10-1 and TRBJ2-1, with D perhaps matching TRBD1 (6 bases). The germline V gene encodes CDR1 WNHNN and CDR2 SYGVQD (reference sequence). Between the trimmed V and J ends, which lost 6 bases and 5 bases, there was a span of 14 bases. This CDR3 has 14 residues. The CDR3 nucleotides are TGCGCCAGCAGACCAGGGGTAGTGAACAATGAGCAGTTCTTC. Protein product: CASRPGVVNNEQFF.

The chain carries TRBV2 and TRBJ1-5, with 7 bases aligning to TRBD1. CDR1 is SNHLY, CDR2 FYNNEI, per germline. Losses at the gene ends were 5 bases for V and 2 bases for J; bases not matched to a gene: 6. The CDR3 runs to 15 residues. As DNA, the CDR3 is TGTGCCAGCAGTCGACAGGGTGGGGGCAATCAGCCCCAGCATTTT. Amino acids: CASSRQGGGNQPQHF. The full variable domain, completed using reference TRBV2 and TRBJ1-5, is EPEVTQTPSHQVTQMGQEVILRCVPISNHLYFYWYRQILGQKVEFLVSFYNNEISEKSEIFDDQFSVERPDGSNFTLKIRSTKLEDSAMYFCASSRQGGGNQPQHFGDGTRLSIL.

The V call is TRBV7-7, the J call TRBJ1-4; D call uncertain. The germline V gene encodes CDR1 SSHAT and CDR2 FNYEAQ (reference sequence). This CDR3 is 15 amino acids long. V shed 1 base and J shed 3 bases, with 9 bases lying between them. As DNA, the CDR3 is TGTGCCAGCAGCTTAGGTGTCAGTTCTAATGAAAAACTGTTTTTT. Protein: CASSLGVSSNEKLFF.